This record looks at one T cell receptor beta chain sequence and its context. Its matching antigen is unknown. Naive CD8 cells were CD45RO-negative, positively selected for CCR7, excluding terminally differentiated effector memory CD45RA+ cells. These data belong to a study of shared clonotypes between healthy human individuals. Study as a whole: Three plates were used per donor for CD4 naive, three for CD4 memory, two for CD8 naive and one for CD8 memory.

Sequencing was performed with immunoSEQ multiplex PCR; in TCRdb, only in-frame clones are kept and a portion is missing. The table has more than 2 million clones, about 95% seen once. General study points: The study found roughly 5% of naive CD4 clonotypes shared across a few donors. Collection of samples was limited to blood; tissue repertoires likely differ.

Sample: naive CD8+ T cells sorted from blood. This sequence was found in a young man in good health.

The CDR3 spells CASTTIWGDPNRTQYF. DNA for the CDR3: TGTGCCAGCACCACCATTTGGGGGGACCCCAACAGGACCCAGTACTTC. V gene TRBV2 combines with J gene TRBJ2-5; D might be TRBD2 (6 bases). With 7 bases removed from V and 7 bases from J, the gap between germline ends came to 25 bases. This CDR3 comprises 16 residues. CDR1 and CDR2 (germline): SNHLY, FYNNEI.